Listed below are T cell receptor beta chains from one sample, sequenced in a study of T cells in narcolepsy. This table comes from immunoSEQ multiplex PCR, and its TCRdb copy is limited to in-frame clones, with some not included. The data contain over 40,000 clones, approximately 90% of them seen just once; the ten biggest clones take up 1% to 1.5%. Material for sequencing was CD45RA- memory CD4+ T cells from PBMCs. The receptor set was obtained from a human donor with narcolepsy. The CDR3 runs from the conserved cysteine through the conserved F or W. A D gene is named only where the DNA matches it firmly.

j_call,v_call,d_call,cdr3_aa,cdr3_nt
TRBJ2-7,TRBV19,.,CASSGYRATSSYEQYF,TGTGCCAGTAGTGGGTACAGGGCAACCAGCTCCTACGAGCAGTACTTC
TRBJ2-7,TRBV6-6,TRBD2,CASSSGGEQYF,TGTGCCAGCAGTTCGGGGGGCGAGCAGTACTTC
TRBJ2-3,TRBV7-8,.,CASSLRDQTPTDTQYF,TGTGCCAGCAGCCTCCGGGACCAAACTCCCACAGATACGCAGTATTTT
TRBJ2-3,TRBV5-5,TRBD2,CASSLEPAGGPQDTQYF,TGTGCCAGCAGCTTGGAACCAGCGGGGGGGCCCCAAGATACGCAGTATTTT
TRBJ1-6,TRBV5-4,.,CASSLGSGQDSPLHF,TGTGCCAGCAGCTTGGGCTCGGGTCAGGATTCACCCCTCCACTTT
TRBJ1-2,TRBV4-3,.,CASSQERRGVGGYTF,TGCGCCAGCAGCCAAGAAAGGCGAGGGGTTGGTGGCTACACCTTC
TRBJ2-1,TRBV7-7,.,CASSLGVDPKSEQFF,TGTGCTAGCAGCTTAGGCGTAGATCCAAAAAGTGAGCAGTTCTTC
TRBJ2-1,TRBV19,TRBD2,CASAESGGDYNEQFF,TGTGCCAGTGCGGAAAGCGGGGGGGATTACAATGAGCAGTTCTTC
TRBJ1-2,TRBV6-1,TRBD1,CASSLRDSLFYGYTF,TGTGCCAGCAGTCTCCGGGACAGCCTGTTCTATGGCTACACCTTC
TRBJ1-3,TRBV2,.,CASRKGGGPGNTIYF,TGTGCCAGCAGGAAAGGGGGGGGTCCTGGAAACACCATATATTTT
TRBJ2-2,TRBV4-3,TRBD1,CASSPGTVAKANTGELFF,TGCGCCAGCAGCCCGGGGACAGTCGCGAAAGCGAACACCGGGGAGCTGTTTTTT
TRBJ1-5,TRBV15,.,CATSGLAGINQAQHF,TGTGCCACCAGCGGATTGGCGGGGATTAATCAAGCCCAGCATTTT